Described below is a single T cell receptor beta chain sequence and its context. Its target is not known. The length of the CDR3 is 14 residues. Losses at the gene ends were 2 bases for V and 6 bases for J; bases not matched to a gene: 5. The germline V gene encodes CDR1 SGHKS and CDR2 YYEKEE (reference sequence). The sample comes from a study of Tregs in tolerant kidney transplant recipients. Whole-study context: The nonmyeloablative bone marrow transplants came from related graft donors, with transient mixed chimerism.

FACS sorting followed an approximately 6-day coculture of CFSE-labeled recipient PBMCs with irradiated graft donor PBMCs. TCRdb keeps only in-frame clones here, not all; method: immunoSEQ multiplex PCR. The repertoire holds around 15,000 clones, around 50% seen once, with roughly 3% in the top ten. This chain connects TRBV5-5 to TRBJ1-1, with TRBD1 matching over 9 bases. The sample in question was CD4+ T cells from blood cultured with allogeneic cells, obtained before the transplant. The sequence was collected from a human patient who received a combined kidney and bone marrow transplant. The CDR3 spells CASSFGTGSAEAFF. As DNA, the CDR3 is TGTGCCAGCAGCTTTGGGACAGGGTCGGCTGAAGCTTTCTTT.